The clone carrying this T cell receptor beta chain has a count of ten or more. As yet, its antigen is unknown. The entry originates in a study of CD8 T cells in ankylosing spondylitis. Study findings and constraints: It was reported that disease-linked clones were significantly enriched in matched ankylosing spondylitis synovial fluid. A motif of 8 or 9 highly homologous TCR beta variants was seen as apparently characteristic of ankylosing spondylitis blood.

By quantitative 5'-RACE with molecular barcodes, the TCR beta libraries were made. TCRdb called the 5' RACE reads again in MiXCR, with one record for every CDR3 protein. Altogether about 440,000 distinct CDR3 sequences are present, 17% being singletons, with the ten largest covering 0.95% to 1.1%. J was trimmed by 7 bases and V by 4 bases; bases with no gene match: 3. The CDR3 has 14 residues. The germline V gene has CDR1 SGHRS and CDR2 YFSETQ. This chain uses TRBV5-1 with TRBJ1-6, with 9 bases lining up with TRBD1. Sequenced sample: blood, either unsorted or a sorted T cell fraction (not recorded which). The clonotype comes from a male donor with ankylosing spondylitis. In nucleotides, the CDR3 is TGCGCCAGCAGCAAAGGACAGGGGAATTCACCCCTCCACTTT. Translation gives CASSKGQGNSPLHF.